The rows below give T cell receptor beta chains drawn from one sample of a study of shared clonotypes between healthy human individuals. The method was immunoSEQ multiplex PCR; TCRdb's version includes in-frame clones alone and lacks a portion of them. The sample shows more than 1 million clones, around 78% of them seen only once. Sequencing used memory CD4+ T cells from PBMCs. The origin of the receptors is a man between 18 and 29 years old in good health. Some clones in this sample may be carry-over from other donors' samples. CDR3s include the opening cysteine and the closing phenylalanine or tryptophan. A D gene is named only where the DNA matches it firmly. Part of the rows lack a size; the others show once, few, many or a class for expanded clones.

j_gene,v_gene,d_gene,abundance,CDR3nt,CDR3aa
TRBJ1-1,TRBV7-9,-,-,TGTGCCAGCAGCTTAGGAGGGAGCGGGGGCGCTGAAGCTTTCTTT,CASSLGGSGGAEAFF
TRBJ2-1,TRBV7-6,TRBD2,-,TGTGCCAGCAGCGCGCCCGGGACTAGTGGTTATCATGAGCAGTTCTTC,CASSAPGTSGYHEQFF
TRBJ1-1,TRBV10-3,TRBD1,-,TGTGCCATCAGTGAAGGACAGGGAGTCGAAGCTTTCTTT,CAISEGQGVEAFF
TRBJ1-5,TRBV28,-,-,TGTGCCAGCAGTTCGTCAGGCCGGTTCCCCCAGCATTTT,CASSSSGRFPQHF
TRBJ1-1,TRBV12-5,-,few,TGTGCTAGTGGTCTGGGGAGGGACGCTTTCTTT,CASGLGRDAFF
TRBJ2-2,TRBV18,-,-,TGTGCCAGCTCACCACCTGGGACCCTCCCCGGGGAGCTGTTTTTT,CASSPPGTLPGELFF
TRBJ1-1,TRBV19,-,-,TGTGCCTCCCTGACGTACACTGAAGCTTTCTTT,CASLTYTEAFF
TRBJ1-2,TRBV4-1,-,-,TGCGCCAGCAGCCAAGATGGCGGTTATGGCTACACCTTC,CASSQDGGYGYTF
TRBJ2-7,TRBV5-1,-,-,TGCGCCAGCAGCTTGGAACAAAGGGCCTACGAGCAGTACTTC,CASSLEQRAYEQYF
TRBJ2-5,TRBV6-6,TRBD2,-,TGTGCCAGCAGGCCCACTAGCGGGGGTAGGGAGACCCAGTACTTC,CASRPTSGGRETQYF
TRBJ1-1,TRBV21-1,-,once,TGTGCCAGCGCAGGGGGCGAGGGAGGCCAGAACACTGAAGCTTTCTTT,CASAGGEGGQNTEAFF
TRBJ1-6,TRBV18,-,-,TGTGCCAGCTCACCACAGGGCGTGGGTTCACCCCTCCACTTT,CASSPQGVGSPLHF
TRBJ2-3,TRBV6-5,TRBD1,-,TGTGCCAGCAGTTACCGGGACAGGGGTTTCGATACGCAGTATTTT,CASSYRDRGFDTQYF
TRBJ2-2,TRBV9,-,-,TGTGCCAGCAGCCCCCACACGGCCGGGGAGCTGTTTTTT,CASSPHTAGELFF
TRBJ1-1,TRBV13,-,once,TGTGCCAGCAGCTTAGGCCTGACGAGGGTCCGAGGGACTGAAGCTTTCTTT,CASSLGLTRVRGTEAFF
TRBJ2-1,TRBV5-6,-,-,TGTGCCAGCAGCTTATCCCAGGGTTACTCCTACAATGAGCAGTTCTTC,CASSLSQGYSYNEQFF
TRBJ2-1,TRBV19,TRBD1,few,TGTGCCAGTAGCCCGGGACAGCGCAGATACAATGAGCAGTTCTTC,CASSPGQRRYNEQFF
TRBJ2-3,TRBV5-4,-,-,TGTGCCAGCAGCCCGGGCCCCGCCGGTACAGATACGCAGTATTTT,CASSPGPAGTDTQYF
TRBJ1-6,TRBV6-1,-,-,TGTGCCACCCTTGGAGAGGGGGATCATTCACCCCTCCACTTT,CATLGEGDHSPLHF
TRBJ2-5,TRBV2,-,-,TGTGCCAGCAGGCCGGGAGACCAAGAGACCCAGTACTTC,CASRPGDQETQYF
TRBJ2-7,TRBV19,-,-,TGTGCCAGTAGTCGAGACCCCCGAATCCCCTACGAGCAGTACTTC,CASSRDPRIPYEQYF
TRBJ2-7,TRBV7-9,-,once,TGTGCCAGCAGCTTTAAAGGACCGACCGCCGGGGAGCAGTACTTC,CASSFKGPTAGEQYF
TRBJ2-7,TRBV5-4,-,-,TGTGCCAGCAGCCTGGGGCTGTTCTACGAGCAGTACTTC,CASSLGLFYEQYF
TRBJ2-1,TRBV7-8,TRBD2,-,TGTGCCAGCAGCTTAGGGCTAGCGGGAGTCGGCGGCAATGAGCAGTTCTTC,CASSLGLAGVGGNEQFF
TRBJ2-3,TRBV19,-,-,TGTGCCAGTAGGGGGCTTTCTAGCACAGATACGCAGTATTTT,CASRGLSSTDTQYF
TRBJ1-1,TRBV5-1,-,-,TGCGCCAGCAGCTTGGAAGGACGGGGCACTGAAGCTTTCTTT,CASSLEGRGTEAFF
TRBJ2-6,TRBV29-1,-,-,TGCAGCGTTCAGGGGACTGGGGCCAACGTCCTGACTTTC,CSVQGTGANVLTF
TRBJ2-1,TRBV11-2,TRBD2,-,TGTGCCAGCAGCTTAGTAGGGACTAGCGGGAGGATCTCCTACAATGAGCAGTTCTTC,CASSLVGTSGRISYNEQFF
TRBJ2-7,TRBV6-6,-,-,TGTGCCAGCGCTGGGGGCTACGAGCAGTACTTC,CASAGGYEQYF
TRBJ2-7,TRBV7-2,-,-,TGTGCCAGCAGCTCAAGGCGGGATAGTTACGAGCAGTACTTC,CASSSRRDSYEQYF
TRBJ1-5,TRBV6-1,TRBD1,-,TGTGCCAGCAGTGCCCAGACAGGGACTGGACTCAATCAGCCCCAGCATTTT,CASSAQTGTGLNQPQHF
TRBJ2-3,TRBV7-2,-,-,TGTGCCAGCAGCTTGGGGTGGGGCACAGATACGCAGTATTTT,CASSLGWGTDTQYF
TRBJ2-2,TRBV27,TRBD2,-,TGTGCCAGCAGCCCTAGCGGGAGGAGGACCGGGGAGCTGTTTTTT,CASSPSGRRTGELFF
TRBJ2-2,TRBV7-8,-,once,TGTGCCAGCAGCTTCAGCCGGGACACCGGGGAGCTGTTTTTT,CASSFSRDTGELFF
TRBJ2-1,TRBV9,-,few,TGTGCCAGCAGCTACTCCCCCCGAGCGGGCCTCACCTACAATGAGCAGTTCTTC,CASSYSPRAGLTYNEQFF
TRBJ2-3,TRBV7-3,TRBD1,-,TGTGCCAGCAGCTTGGGACAGGGGGCGCGCTCAGATACGCAGTATTTT,CASSLGQGARSDTQYF
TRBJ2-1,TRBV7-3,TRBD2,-,TGTGCCAGCAGCTCGCAAGCGGGAGTTAACAATGAGCAGTTCTTC,CASSSQAGVNNEQFF
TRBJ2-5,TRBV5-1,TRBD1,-,TGCGCCAGCAGCTTGGGGCCCGACAGGGGAGAGACCCAGTACTTC,CASSLGPDRGETQYF
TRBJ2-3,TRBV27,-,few,TGTGCCAGCAGTTCCCGCACAGATACGCAGTATTTT,CASSSRTDTQYF
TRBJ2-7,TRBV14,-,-,TGTGCCAGCAGCCAAGTTACAGGATCCGTCTCCGAGCAGTACTTC,CASSQVTGSVSEQYF
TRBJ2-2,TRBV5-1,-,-,TGCGCCAGCAGCCCCTCAGGGGCGGGGGCGAACACCGGGGAGCTGTTTTTT,CASSPSGAGANTGELFF
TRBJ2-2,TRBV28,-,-,TGTGCCAGCAGCGGGGTTCACACCGGGGAGCTGTTTTTT,CASSGVHTGELFF
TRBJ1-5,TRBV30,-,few,TGTGCCTGGAGCTCTAAGGGCGGGGAGCCCCAGCATTTT,CAWSSKGGEPQHF
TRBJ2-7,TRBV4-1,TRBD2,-,TGCGCCAGCAGCCGCCTCGGGGGGATCAACGAGCAGTACTTC,CASSRLGGINEQYF
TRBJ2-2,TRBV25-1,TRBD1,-,TGTGCCAGCAGTGTCAGACAGGGACCCGGGGAGCTGTTTTTT,CASSVRQGPGELFF
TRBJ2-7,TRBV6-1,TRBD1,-,TGTGCCAGCAGTGCGCAGGGGGCGGCCAACTACGAGCAGTACTTC,CASSAQGAANYEQYF
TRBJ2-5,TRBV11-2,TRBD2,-,TGTGCCAGCAGCTTAGTTCGGGGGAGGGCCCGGGAGACCCAGTACTTC,CASSLVRGRARETQYF
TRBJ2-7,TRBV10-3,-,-,TGTGCCATCAGTCCTGGATCGGACTTCACCTACGAGCAGTACTTC,CAISPGSDFTYEQYF
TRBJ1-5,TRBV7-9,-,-,TGTGCCAGCAGCTTAGCTGGTCAGGTCGGTCAGCCCCAGCATTTT,CASSLAGQVGQPQHF